The TCR beta chain described here comes from a study of blood T cell repertoires in COVID-19. In the study overall: The analysed material was cDNA or gDNA that came from T cells, B-cell-depleted T cells, or PBMCs.

The length of the CDR3 is 14 residues. CDR1 and CDR2 (germline): SGHNT, YENEEA. V lost 5 bases and J lost 0, with 10 bases in between. Original data processing: Reference gene primer amplification gave nucleated cell count estimates. Clones were sequenced by immunoSEQ multiplex PCR, and TCRdb holds only the in-frame ones, with some missing. D and trimming come from the DNA, and the V and J calls and clone size come from that table. Counted here are about 63,000 clones, 81% occurring once; the ten biggest clones make up roughly 30%. Sequencing was carried out using peripheral blood. The gene calls are TRBV11-3 and TRBJ1-1, with D perhaps TRBD1 (6 bases). This receptor was obtained from a man aged 55 to 70 with COVID-19, enrolled during active disease. The CDR3 nucleotides are TGTGCCAGCAGCCAGGACAGCCTGAACACTGAAGCTTTCTTT. Its protein product is CASSQDSLNTEAFF.